Each of the 14 T cell receptor beta chains below was sequenced from the same sample in a study of T-cell memory formation after mild COVID-19. MiXCR was run by TCRdb on the 5' RACE reads, yielding one entry per CDR3 protein. The top ten hold approximately 12% of the sample, which has just over 150,000 distinct CDR3 sequences, 30% to 35% seen once. Input material: PBMCs or a T cell subset sorted from them (not recorded which). These TCRs come from an adult woman who had mild COVID-19 (a few samples of this study predate the infection). Cell type and time point are not known.

The chain is built from TRBV20-1 and TRBJ1-2; TRBD1 might be the D (5 bases). Germline CDR1 is DFQATT and CDR2 is SNEGSKA (reference sequence). Trimming took off 6 bases at V and 4 bases at J, with 21 bases between the two ends. The CDR3 has 15 residues. The CDR3 DNA reads TGCAGTGCCAGTTCTTCGGCCGAAAGGGGCTATGGCTACACCTTC. Residues: CSASSSAERGYGYTF.

The chain uses TRBV18 and TRBJ1-2; D is uncertain. Germline V gene sequence: CDR1 KGHSH, CDR2 LQKENI. The CDR3 is made up of 13 amino acids. V was pared by 2 bases and J by 3 bases, with 7 bases between. The CDR3 loop reads CASSPGMDYGYTF. In DNA, the CDR3 is TGTGCCAGCTCACCAGGGATGGACTATGGCTACACCTTC.

This clonotype appeared a few times. The chain links TRBV7-2 to TRBJ2-3; the D is unclear. Between the trimmed V and J ends, which lost 2 bases and 2 bases, there was a span of 5 bases. Germline loops: CDR1 SGHTA, CDR2 FQGNSA. The CDR3 is 13 amino acids. CDR3 in amino acids: CASSLPNTDTQYF. CDR3 nucleotides: TGTGCCAGCAGCTTACCCAACACAGATACGCAGTATTTT.

In its sample, this clonotype was seen a few times. This chain joins TRBV29-1 and TRBJ2-7; 8 bases are shared with TRBD1. CDR1 and CDR2 (germline): SQVTM, ANQGSEA. Trimming cost V 5 bases and J 5 bases; bases outside gene matches: 5. The CDR3 length is 12 residues. In DNA, the CDR3 is TGCAGCGTTCGACAGGGGTTGAACGAGCAGTACTTC. It translates to CSVRQGLNEQYF.

The genes are TRBV6-1 and TRBJ2-7; TRBD1 agrees at 11 bases. V dropped 2 bases and J dropped 4; count of bases not matched to a gene: 4. This CDR3 contains 15 residues. The germline V gene has CDR1 MNHNS and CDR2 SASEGT. DNA of the CDR3: TGTGCCAGCAGTGAAACCGGGACAGGGGGATACGAGCAGTACTTC. Amino acids: CASSETGTGGYEQYF.

This clonotype was seen more than once but under ten times. The rearrangement uses TRBV5-1 and TRBJ2-1; 10 nucleotides agree with TRBD2. The CDR3 is made up of 16 amino acids. The germline V gene has CDR1 SGHRS and CDR2 YFSETQ. With 4 bases clipped from V and 8 bases from J, the junction kept 12 bases outside the gene matches. For the CDR3, the DNA is TGCGCCAGCAGCGCCCTTGGTAGCGGGGGGCGCGATGAGCAGTTCTTC. Translated: CASSALGSGGRDEQFF.

The chain carries TRBV30 and TRBJ2-7; TRBD1 aligns across 9 bases. V lost 4 bases and J lost 8; bases outside the gene matches: 12. The CDR3 loop spans 14 amino acids. Germline loops: CDR1 GTSNPN, CDR2 SVGIG (reference sequence). The CDR3 loop reads CAWNPGQGVFQQYF. In DNA form, the CDR3 reads TGTGCCTGGAACCCGGGACAGGGAGTCTTCCAGCAGTACTTC.

The rearrangement links TRBV2 to TRBJ2-5; 7 bases are shared with TRBD2. J gave up 5 bases and V 3 bases, and 9 bases lay outside the gene matches. The CDR3 runs 15 residues. CDR1 is SNHLY and CDR2 is FYNNEI in the germline V gene. The CDR3 DNA sequence: TGTGCCAGCAGTGACCGGGCGGGGAGGGGTGAGACCCAGTACTTC. Protein: CASSDRAGRGETQYF.

This clonotype showed up just a few times. The chain combines TRBV29-1 with TRBJ2-7; 7 bases are a match to TRBD1. J was trimmed by 6 bases and V by 6 bases; bases with no gene match: 11. CDR3 size: 13 residues. The germline CDR1 and CDR2 sequences are SQVTM and ANQGSEA. DNA of the CDR3: TGCAGCGTAACAGGGGCCCGACGCTCCGAGCAGTACTTC. Amino acids: CSVTGARRSEQYF.

The rearrangement joins TRBV19 to TRBJ2-2; no firm D call. This CDR3 has 13 residues. Germline V gives CDR1 LNHDA, CDR2 SQIVND (reference sequence). V gave up 5 bases and J gave up 7 bases, with 11 bases separating them. As DNA, the CDR3 is TGTGCCAGTAGTCCTGGGTGGGGCGGGGAGCTGTTTTTT. Translated: CASSPGWGGELFF.

The rearrangement uses TRBV5-1 and TRBJ1-1, with 8 bases fitting TRBD1. Trimming cost V 2 bases and J 6 bases; bases outside gene matches: 9. Germline CDR1 SGHRS, CDR2 YFSETQ. The CDR3 sequence is 15 residues long. The CDR3 here is CASSLGDRGFSEAFF. The CDR3 region has the DNA TGCGCCAGCAGCTTAGGCGACAGGGGTTTCTCTGAAGCTTTCTTT.

The rearrangement uses TRBV20-1 and TRBJ1-2; 11 nucleotides align to TRBD1. The V gene end was trimmed by 2 bases and the J gene end by 5 bases; junction bases not matched to a gene: 4. CDR3 length: 14 amino acids. In germline, CDR1 is DFQATT, CDR2 SNEGSKA (reference sequence). In nucleotides, the CDR3 is TGCAGTGCTAGAAGCCGGGACAGGGGGTATGGCTACACCTTC. Protein sequence: CSARSRDRGYGYTF.

Only a few counts were recorded for this clonotype. The rearrangement links TRBV20-1 to TRBJ2-3; no clear D. The CDR3 totals 15 residues. The germline V gene has CDR1 DFQATT and CDR2 SNEGSKA (reference sequence). Trimming pared 5 bases from V and 0 bases from J, leaving 15 bases between. CDR3 amino acids: CSAPGPLTSTDTQYF. DNA of the CDR3: TGCAGTGCTCCAGGCCCTTTGACTAGCACAGATACGCAGTATTTT.

This chain links TRBV7-2 with TRBJ1-2; D remains ambiguous. V gave up 3 bases and J gave up 0 bases, with 11 bases separating them. CDR1 and CDR2 from the germline V gene are SGHTA and FQGNSA. CDR3 length: 15 amino acids. CDR3 coding DNA: TGTGCCAGCAGCTTTAAGACGGATTCTAACTATGGCTACACCTTC. As protein: CASSFKTDSNYGYTF.